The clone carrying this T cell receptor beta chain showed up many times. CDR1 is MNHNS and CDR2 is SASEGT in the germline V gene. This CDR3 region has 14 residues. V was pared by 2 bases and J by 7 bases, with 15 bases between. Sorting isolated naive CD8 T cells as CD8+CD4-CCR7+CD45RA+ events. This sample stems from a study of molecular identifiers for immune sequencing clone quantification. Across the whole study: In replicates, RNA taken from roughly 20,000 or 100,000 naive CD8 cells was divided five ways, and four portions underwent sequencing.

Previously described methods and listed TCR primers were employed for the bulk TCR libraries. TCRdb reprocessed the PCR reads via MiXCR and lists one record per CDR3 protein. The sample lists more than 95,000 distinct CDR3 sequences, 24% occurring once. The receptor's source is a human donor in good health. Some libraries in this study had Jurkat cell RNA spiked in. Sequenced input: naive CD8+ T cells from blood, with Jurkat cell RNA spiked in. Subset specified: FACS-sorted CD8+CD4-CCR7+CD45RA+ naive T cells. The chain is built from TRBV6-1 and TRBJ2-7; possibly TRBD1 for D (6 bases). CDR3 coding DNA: TGTGCCAGCAGTGAAATGAGGGGGTATAGGGAGCAGTACTTC. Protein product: CASSEMRGYREQYF.